Listed below are T cell receptor beta chains from one sample, sequenced in a study of blood T cell repertoires in COVID-19. Data came from immunoSEQ multiplex PCR; TCRdb stores just in-frame clones and leaves some out. The sample carries some 50,000 clones, 75% to 85% recorded once. What was sequenced was peripheral blood. The receptors derive from a man of 80 years or more in a cohort sampled during active COVID-19. Both conserved end residues are trimmed from each CDR3. Each record gives: D gene, V gene, J gene, clone size, CDR3 protein. The D gene is left open where the match is weak. Part of the rows lack a size; the others show once, few, many or a class for expanded clones.

d_gene: TRBD1
v_gene: TRBV9
j_gene: TRBJ1-2
abundance: few
CDR3aa: ASSPRDRDRYT

d_gene: NA
v_gene: TRBV24-1
j_gene: TRBJ1-1
abundance: NA
CDR3aa: ATSDLEGEAF

d_gene: NA
v_gene: TRBV30
j_gene: TRBJ2-3
abundance: NA
CDR3aa: AWSVGSGSTDTQY

d_gene: TRBD2
v_gene: TRBV9
j_gene: TRBJ2-2
abundance: once
CDR3aa: ASSPGLAGNTGELF

d_gene: NA
v_gene: TRBV18
j_gene: TRBJ1-1
abundance: NA
CDR3aa: ASSSTGNTEAF

d_gene: NA
v_gene: TRBV7-9
j_gene: TRBJ1-5
abundance: NA
CDR3aa: ASSLSNQPQH

d_gene: NA
v_gene: TRBV18
j_gene: TRBJ2-5
abundance: NA
CDR3aa: ASSYKGETQY

d_gene: TRBD1
v_gene: TRBV4-1
j_gene: TRBJ1-2
abundance: NA
CDR3aa: ASSQETGVYGYT

d_gene: NA
v_gene: TRBV27
j_gene: TRBJ2-2
abundance: NA
CDR3aa: ASSLFGVTGELF

d_gene: TRBD1
v_gene: TRBV11-2
j_gene: TRBJ1-4
abundance: NA
CDR3aa: ASSVQFGTANEKLF

d_gene: TRBD1
v_gene: TRBV10-3
j_gene: TRBJ2-4
abundance: few
CDR3aa: AISESGQGALAKNIQY

d_gene: NA
v_gene: TRBV2
j_gene: TRBJ1-2
abundance: NA
CDR3aa: ASSIQGNYGYT

d_gene: NA
v_gene: TRBV7-8
j_gene: TRBJ2-1
abundance: once
CDR3aa: ASSLDKSSYNEQF

d_gene: TRBD1
v_gene: TRBV10-3
j_gene: TRBJ2-1
abundance: NA
CDR3aa: AIRQGASYNEQF

d_gene: TRBD1
v_gene: TRBV27
j_gene: TRBJ1-2
abundance: NA
CDR3aa: ASSNYQGGGYT

d_gene: TRBD1
v_gene: TRBV28
j_gene: TRBJ2-7
abundance: NA
CDR3aa: ASSFTGTGVGEQY

d_gene: TRBD2
v_gene: TRBV7-2
j_gene: TRBJ2-7
abundance: NA
CDR3aa: ASSLRPSGRASTYEQY

d_gene: TRBD1
v_gene: TRBV6-2/TRBV6-3
j_gene: TRBJ1-3
abundance: NA
CDR3aa: ASSYRQGRSSGNTIY

d_gene: TRBD1
v_gene: TRBV7-9
j_gene: TRBJ1-1
abundance: NA
CDR3aa: ASSLHETGGFIAF

d_gene: NA
v_gene: TRBV6-5
j_gene: TRBJ2-1
abundance: once
CDR3aa: ASRALASAYNEQF

d_gene: NA
v_gene: TRBV3-1/TRBV3-2
j_gene: TRBJ1-1
abundance: few
CDR3aa: ASSQDRPGAPNTEAF

d_gene: NA
v_gene: TRBV5-1
j_gene: TRBJ2-6
abundance: NA
CDR3aa: ASRFWGSTFSSGANVLT

d_gene: NA
v_gene: TRBV19
j_gene: TRBJ2-7
abundance: NA
CDR3aa: ASIQLSQVSYEQY

d_gene: NA
v_gene: TRBV20-1
j_gene: TRBJ1-1
abundance: NA
CDR3aa: SASQGQPNTEAF

d_gene: NA
v_gene: TRBV2
j_gene: TRBJ2-7
abundance: few
CDR3aa: ASSATYEQY

d_gene: NA
v_gene: TRBV6-2/TRBV6-3
j_gene: TRBJ1-5
abundance: NA
CDR3aa: ASSYSADSNQPQH